Listed below are T cell receptor beta chains from one sample, sequenced in a study of vaccination effects on CD4 cells after COVID-19. Sequencing was performed with immunoSEQ multiplex PCR; in TCRdb, only in-frame clones are kept and a portion is missing. The sample has tens of thousands of clones; 80% to 85% are singletons. The antigens these receptors bind are not known. The sample here was CD4+ T cells from PBMCs cultured with HCoV-229E spike peptides, taken before COVID-19 vaccination. The receptors were gathered from a human donor who received a COVID-19 vaccine. The CDR3 runs from the conserved cysteine through the conserved F or W. Fields, in order: D gene, V gene, J gene, CDR3 protein. The D gene is left open where the match is weak.

-	TRBV28	TRBJ2-2	CASSFLTGELFF
TRBD1	TRBV7-2	TRBJ1-1	CASSGDRGMLRWGTEAFF
-	TRBV30	TRBJ1-4	CAWSVVRGSGEKLFF
TRBD1	TRBV5-5	TRBJ1-1	CASSLTGGITEAFF
TRBD1	TRBV28	TRBJ1-2	CASSTIGQGRGYTF
TRBD1	TRBV3-1/TRBV3-2	TRBJ2-2	CASSQEWGRGLRTGELFF
TRBD1	TRBV9	TRBJ2-6	CASSAGGQGAIGANVLTF
-	TRBV7-8	TRBJ2-2	CASSQFGNTGELFF
-	TRBV27	TRBJ2-5	CASSLTWKETQYF
-	TRBV19	TRBJ2-2	CASIVDSQFTGELFF
-	TRBV6-2/TRBV6-3	TRBJ2-1	CASSYRWGRVNEQFF
TRBD2	TRBV7-2	TRBJ2-5	CASSLGTSVETQYF
-	TRBV2	TRBJ1-1	CASAKGGTTEAFF
-	TRBV28	TRBJ1-6	CASRGLPSNNSPLHF
-	TRBV11-1	TRBJ2-1	CASSYTGNNEQFF
-	TRBV4-1	TRBJ1-5	CASSQGRANQPQHF
TRBD1	TRBV30	TRBJ1-5	CAWSAGQAVPQHF
-	TRBV7-2	TRBJ2-3	CASSLRLSGNTDTQYF
-	TRBV27	TRBJ1-1	CASSPYRDGGTEAFF
TRBD1	TRBV2	TRBJ1-1	CASRDRGLNTEAFF
-	TRBV4-1	TRBJ1-5	CASSPVAREPQHF
-	TRBV6-5	TRBJ2-1	CASSPFASGEQFF
TRBD2	TRBV7-2	TRBJ2-3	CASSLWGLAGARSTDTQYF
TRBD2	TRBV5-4	TRBJ2-1	CASLASGGANEQFF
-	TRBV7-3	TRBJ2-1	CASSLTGASPYEQFF
-	TRBV4-1	TRBJ2-2	CASSQDLVANTGELFF
-	TRBV24-1	TRBJ2-5	CATSDLPRGPKGGTQYF
-	TRBV5-8	TRBJ1-1	CASPGGTEAFF
-	TRBV6-5	TRBJ1-1	CASKGHMDTEAFF
-	TRBV9	TRBJ2-2	CASRVGGTGNTGELFF
TRBD1	TRBV19	TRBJ2-3	CASSWTGGLQDTQYF
-	TRBV7-9	TRBJ1-1	CASSFGGTTEAFF
TRBD1	TRBV5-1	TRBJ2-5	CASSLQGEGETQYF
-	TRBV6-4	TRBJ1-1	CASTAGRGTEAFF
-	TRBV20-1	TRBJ1-1	CSAGRDTEAFF
TRBD1	TRBV24-1	TRBJ1-2	CATSGSTGGRGYTF
-	TRBV6-5	TRBJ1-2	CASSPTGIYGYTF
TRBD1	TRBV2	TRBJ2-2	CATRGTGNTGELFF
TRBD1	TRBV7-6	TRBJ1-5	CASSSRQGTSAQHF
-	TRBV28	TRBJ2-3	CASRLADTQYF
-	TRBV18	TRBJ2-3	CASSPLGRTDTQYF
-	TRBV28	TRBJ1-2	CASSLQVDYGYTF
-	TRBV7-2	TRBJ2-1	CASSPGVYNEQFF
-	TRBV18	TRBJ2-2	CASSPRTANTGELFF
-	TRBV10-2	TRBJ2-5	CASRQSGKETQYF
-	TRBV7-2	TRBJ1-2	CASSPSRGGARGYTF
-	TRBV2	TRBJ1-5	CASSPSGPRGSNQPQHF
-	TRBV24-1	TRBJ1-2	CATSDPSTGEVYGYTF
-	TRBV12-3/TRBV12-4	TRBJ1-5	CASSLERDQPQHF
-	TRBV4-2	TRBJ1-3	CASSQDSTVFSGNTIYF
-	TRBV6-5	TRBJ2-2	CASRGRGANTGELFF
-	TRBV11-2	TRBJ2-3	CASSLGGLDPRDTQYF
-	TRBV9	TRBJ1-2	CASSPQRASGGYTF
-	TRBV3-1/TRBV3-2	TRBJ2-3	CASSQAQSTDTQYF
-	TRBV19	TRBJ1-1	CASDSRTEAFF
-	TRBV5-6	TRBJ1-1	CASSLVAANTEAFF
TRBD2	TRBV19	TRBJ2-3	CASRRAGGSDTQYF
TRBD1	TRBV5-5	TRBJ2-1	CASSVDRARNEQFF
TRBD1	TRBV27	TRBJ1-1	CASNRGRGGTEAFF